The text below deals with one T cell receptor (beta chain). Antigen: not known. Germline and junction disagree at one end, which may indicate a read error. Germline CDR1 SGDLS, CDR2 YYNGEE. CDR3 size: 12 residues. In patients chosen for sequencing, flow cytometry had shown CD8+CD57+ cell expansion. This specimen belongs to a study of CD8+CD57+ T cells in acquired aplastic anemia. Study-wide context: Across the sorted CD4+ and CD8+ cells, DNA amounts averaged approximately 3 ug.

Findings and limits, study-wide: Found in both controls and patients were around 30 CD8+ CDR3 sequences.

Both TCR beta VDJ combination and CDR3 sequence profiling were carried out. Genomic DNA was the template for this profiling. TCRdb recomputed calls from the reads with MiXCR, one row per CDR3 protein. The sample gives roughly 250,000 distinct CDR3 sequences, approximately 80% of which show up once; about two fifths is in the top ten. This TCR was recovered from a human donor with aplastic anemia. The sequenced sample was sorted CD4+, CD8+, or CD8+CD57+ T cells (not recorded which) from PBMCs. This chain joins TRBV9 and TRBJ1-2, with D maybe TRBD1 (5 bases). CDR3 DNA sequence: TGTGCCAGCAGCTTAGAGGGGTGTGGGCCCGCCTTC. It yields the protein CASSLEGCGPAF.